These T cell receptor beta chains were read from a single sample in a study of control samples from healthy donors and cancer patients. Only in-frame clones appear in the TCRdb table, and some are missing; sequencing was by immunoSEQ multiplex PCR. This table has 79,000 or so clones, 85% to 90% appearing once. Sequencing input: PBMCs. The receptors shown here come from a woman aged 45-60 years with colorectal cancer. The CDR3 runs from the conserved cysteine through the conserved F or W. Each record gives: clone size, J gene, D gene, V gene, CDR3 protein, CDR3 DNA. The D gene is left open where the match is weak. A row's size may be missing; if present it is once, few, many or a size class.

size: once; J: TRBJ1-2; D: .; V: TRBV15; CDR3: CATSREGSGNYGYTF; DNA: TGTGCCACCAGCAGAGAAGGGTCTGGTAACTATGGCTACACCTTC
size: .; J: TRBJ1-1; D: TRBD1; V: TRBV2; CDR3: CATGTGGTEAFF; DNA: TGTGCCACCGGGACAGGGGGCACTGAAGCTTTCTTT
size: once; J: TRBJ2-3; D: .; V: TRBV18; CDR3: CASSIIFSGVTDTQYF; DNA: TGTGCCAGCTCAATAATATTTAGCGGCGTCACAGATACGCAGTATTTT
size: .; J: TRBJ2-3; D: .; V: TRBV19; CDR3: CASSTQAGRDTQYF; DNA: TGTGCCAGTAGTACGCAAGCAGGGAGGGATACGCAGTATTTT
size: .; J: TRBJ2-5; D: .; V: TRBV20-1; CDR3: CSAPETQYF; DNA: TGCAGTGCTCCCGAGACCCAGTACTTC
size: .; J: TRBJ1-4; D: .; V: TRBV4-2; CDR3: CASSQDSGINEKLFF; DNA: TGTGCCAGCAGCCAAGATTCCGGGATTAATGAAAAACTGTTTTTT
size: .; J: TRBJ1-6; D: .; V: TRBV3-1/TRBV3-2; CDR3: CASSQEGAGNSPLHF; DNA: TGTGCCAGCAGCCAAGAGGGGGCAGGTAATTCACCCCTCCACTTT
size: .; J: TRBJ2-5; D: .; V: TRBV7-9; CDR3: CASSQETQYF; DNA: TGTGCCAGCAGCCAAGAGACCCAGTACTTC
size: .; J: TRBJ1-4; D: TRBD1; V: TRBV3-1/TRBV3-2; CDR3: CASSQADRGTNEKLFF; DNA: TGTGCCAGCAGCCAAGCCGACAGGGGAACTAATGAAAAACTGTTTTTT
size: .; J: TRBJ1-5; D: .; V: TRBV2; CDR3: CASSVEGGLQPQHF; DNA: TGTGCCAGCAGTGTAGAGGGGGGATTACAGCCCCAGCATTTT
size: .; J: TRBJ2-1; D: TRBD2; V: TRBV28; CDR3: CASSRTSGVREQFF; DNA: TGTGCCAGCTCCCGGACTAGCGGGGTGAGGGAGCAGTTCTTC
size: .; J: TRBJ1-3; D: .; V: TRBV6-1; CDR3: CASSEQGGSGNTIYF; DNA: TGTGCCAGCAGTGAACAGGGAGGATCCGGAAACACCATATATTTT
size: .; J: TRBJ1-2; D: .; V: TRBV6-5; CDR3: CASSYRDTQGYGYTF; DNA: TGTGCCAGCAGTTATCGGGACACGCAGGGCTATGGCTACACCTTC
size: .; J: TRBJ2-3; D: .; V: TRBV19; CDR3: CASSIWGGGTDTQYF; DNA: TGTGCCAGTAGTATTTGGGGGGGCGGCACAGATACGCAGTATTTT
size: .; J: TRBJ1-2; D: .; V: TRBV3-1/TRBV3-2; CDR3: CASSPGRGGIYGYTF; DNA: TGTGCCAGCAGCCCGGGCCGAGGTGGGATCTATGGCTACACCTTC
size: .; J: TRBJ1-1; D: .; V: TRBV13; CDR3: CASSSRTGYTEAFF; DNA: TGTGCCAGCAGCTCCAGGACGGGGTATACTGAAGCTTTCTTT
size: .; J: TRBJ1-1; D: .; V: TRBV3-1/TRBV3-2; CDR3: CASSHQGFRGGAEAFF; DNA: TGTGCCAGCAGCCACCAGGGTTTCCGAGGTGGGGCTGAAGCTTTCTTT
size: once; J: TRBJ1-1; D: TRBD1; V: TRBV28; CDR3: CASSFGDRGEAFF; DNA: TGTGCCAGCAGTTTTGGGGACAGGGGGGAAGCTTTCTTT
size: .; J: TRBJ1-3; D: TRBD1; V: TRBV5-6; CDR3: CASTPDREHSGNTIYF; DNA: TGTGCCAGCACCCCGGACAGGGAGCACTCTGGAAACACCATATATTTT
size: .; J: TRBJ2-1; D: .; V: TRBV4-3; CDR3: CASSQVQRSYNEQFF; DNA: TGCGCCAGCAGCCAAGTCCAGCGAAGCTACAATGAGCAGTTCTTC
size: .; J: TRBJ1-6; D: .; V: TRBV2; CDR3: CASTRQAYNSPLHF; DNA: TGTGCCAGCACGAGGCAGGCCTATAATTCACCCCTCCACTTT
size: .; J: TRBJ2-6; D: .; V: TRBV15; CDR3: CATALTGDGANVLTF; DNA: TGTGCCACCGCCCTAACGGGTGATGGGGCCAACGTCCTGACTTTC
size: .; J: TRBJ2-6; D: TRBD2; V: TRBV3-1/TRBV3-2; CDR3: CASSQMPGGASGANVLTF; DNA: TGTGCCAGCAGCCAAATGCCGGGGGGTGCCTCTGGGGCCAACGTCCTGACTTTC
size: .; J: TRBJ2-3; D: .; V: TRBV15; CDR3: CATTPVLQGGTDTQYF; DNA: TGTGCCACCACCCCTGTGCTTCAGGGTGGCACAGATACGCAGTATTTT
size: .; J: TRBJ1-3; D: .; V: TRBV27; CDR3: CASSLGGHGNTIYF; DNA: TGTGCCAGCAGCCTCGGGGGGCATGGAAACACCATATATTTT
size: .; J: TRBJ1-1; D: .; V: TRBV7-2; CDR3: CASSLISSAEAFF; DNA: TGTGCCAGCAGCTTGATTAGTTCCGCTGAAGCTTTCTTT
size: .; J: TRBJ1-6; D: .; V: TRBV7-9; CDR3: CASSLAGEPRNSPLHF; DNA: TGTGCCAGCAGCTTAGCAGGGGAACCACGCAATTCACCCCTCCACTTT
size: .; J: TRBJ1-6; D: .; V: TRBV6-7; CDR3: CASSSGHLGESPLHF; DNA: TGTGCCAGCAGTTCGGGACACCTAGGGGAATCACCCCTCCACTTT
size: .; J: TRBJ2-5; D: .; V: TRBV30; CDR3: CAWGTHVQETQYF; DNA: TGTGCCTGGGGGACCCACGTCCAAGAGACCCAGTACTTC
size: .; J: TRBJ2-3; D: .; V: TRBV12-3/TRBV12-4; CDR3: CASSWGEDTQYF; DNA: TGTGCCAGCAGTTGGGGCGAGGATACGCAGTATTTT
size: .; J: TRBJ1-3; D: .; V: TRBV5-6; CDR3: CASSLEVGGNTIYF; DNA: TGTGCCAGCAGCTTGGAGGTAGGCGGAAACACCATATATTTT
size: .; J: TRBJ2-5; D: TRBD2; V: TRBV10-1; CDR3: CASSVSSGGQETQYF; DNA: TGCGCCAGCAGTGTGTCTAGCGGGGGTCAAGAGACCCAGTACTTC
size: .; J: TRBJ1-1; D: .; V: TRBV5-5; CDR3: CASSPEQGSRTEAFF; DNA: TGTGCCAGCAGCCCCGAACAGGGTTCAAGGACTGAAGCTTTCTTT
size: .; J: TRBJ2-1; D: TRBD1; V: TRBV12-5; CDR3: CASGLRAWDRGFNEQFF; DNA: TGTGCTAGTGGTTTGCGTGCGTGGGACAGGGGGTTCAATGAGCAGTTCTTC
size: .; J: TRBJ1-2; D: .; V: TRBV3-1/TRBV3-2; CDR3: CASSQDDRSFFWTF; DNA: TGTGCCAGCAGCCAAGATGACAGGAGCTTTTTCTGGACCTTC
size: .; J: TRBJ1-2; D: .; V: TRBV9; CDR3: CASSVEPQGNYGYTF; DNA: TGTGCCAGCAGCGTAGAGCCACAGGGAAACTATGGCTACACCTTC
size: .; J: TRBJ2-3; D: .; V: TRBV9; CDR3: CASSVEGLGTDTQYF; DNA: TGTGCCAGCAGCGTAGAGGGATTAGGGACAGATACGCAGTATTTT
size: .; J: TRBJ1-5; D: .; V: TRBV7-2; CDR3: CASSPGPDNQPQHF; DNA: TGTGCCAGCAGCCCAGGGCCAGACAATCAGCCCCAGCATTTT
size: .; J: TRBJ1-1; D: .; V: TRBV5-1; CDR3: CASSWGPQGPTDTEAFF; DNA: TGCGCCAGCAGCTGGGGACCGCAGGGGCCTACCGACACTGAAGCTTTCTTT
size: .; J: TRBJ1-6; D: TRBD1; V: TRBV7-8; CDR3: CASSLGDRGPSPLHF; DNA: TGTGCCAGCAGCTTGGGGGACAGGGGACCTTCACCCCTCCACTTT
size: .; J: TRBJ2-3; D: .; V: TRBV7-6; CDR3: CASSQRRPVGTDTQYF; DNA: TGTGCCAGCAGCCAACGGCGCCCCGTCGGAACAGATACGCAGTATTTT
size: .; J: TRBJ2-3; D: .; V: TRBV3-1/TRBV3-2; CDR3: CASSQERGTQYF; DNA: TGTGCCAGCAGCCAAGAAAGAGGTACGCAGTATTTT
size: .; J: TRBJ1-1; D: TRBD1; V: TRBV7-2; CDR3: CASSLDTGVNTEAFF; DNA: TGTGCCAGCAGCCTCGACACAGGGGTGAACACTGAAGCTTTCTTT
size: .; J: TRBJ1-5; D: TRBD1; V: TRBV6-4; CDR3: CASSPGPGGNQPQHF; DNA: TGTGCCAGCAGCCCCGGGCCAGGGGGTAATCAGCCCCAGCATTTT
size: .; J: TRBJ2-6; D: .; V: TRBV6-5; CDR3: CASSRGPRGNVLTF; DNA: TGTGCCAGCAGCCGCGGGCCGAGGGGCAACGTCCTGACTTTC
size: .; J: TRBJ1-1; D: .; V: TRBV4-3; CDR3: CASSQDRSGTRNTEAFF; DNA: TGCGCCAGCAGCCAAGATCGGTCCGGGACAAGGAACACTGAAGCTTTCTTT